The 30 T cell receptor beta chains reported below all come from one sample, sequenced in a study of blood T cells in healthy people across ages. Alongside a J-beta primer mix, a sample-barcoded 5' primer served in a second PCR lasting about 7 to 12 cycles. TCRdb re-derived calls from the 5' RACE reads in MiXCR, one entry per CDR3 protein. Among 800,000 to 1,300,000 distinct CDR3 sequences listed, 25% were seen once. These data are also associated with another study on T cells of mothers and their children.

The sample was blood. Source of these receptors: a girl aged 2-10 years in good health.

This clonotype was picked up a small number of times. The rearrangement links TRBV12-3 or TRBV12-4 to TRBJ1-2, with 7 bases lining up with TRBD1. The CDR3 covers 13 residues. V lost 7 bases to trimming and J lost 12 bases; unmatched junction nucleotides: 14. The CDR3: CASTTWEGGDNTF. CDR3 DNA: TGTGCCAGCACTACCTGGGAAGGGGGCGACAACACCTTC.

This clonotype was seen a handful of times. The chain combines TRBV29-1 with TRBJ2-1, with 7 bases aligning to TRBD2. V was pared by 7 bases and J by 6 bases, with 9 bases of the junction left unmatched. Germline V lookup: CDR1 SQVTM, CDR2 ANQGSEA. The CDR3 loop spans 13 amino acids. CDR3 in amino acids: CSAEGLGTNEQFF. Written as DNA, the CDR3 is TGCAGCGCGGAAGGACTAGGGACCAATGAGCAGTTCTTC.

The chain employs TRBV29-1 and TRBJ1-2; D unclear. There are 11 residues in the CDR3. The V end was cut by 2 bases, the J end by 5 bases, with 6 bases between. Germline values: CDR1 SQVTM, CDR2 ANQGSEA. In nucleotides, the CDR3 is TGCAGCGTTGAACACGTTTATGGCTACACCTTC. Protein product: CSVEHVYGYTF.

This clonotype was seen only a few times. The genes are TRBV4-2 and TRBJ2-5; TRBD2 matches at 9 bases. Germline V CDR1 and CDR2: LGHNA, YNFKEQ. V was pared by 2 bases and J by 1 base, with 23 bases of the junction left unmatched. CDR3 length: 22 amino acids. CDR3 sequence reads: CASSQHGPTSGGPFRPQETQYF. As DNA, the CDR3 is TGTGCCAGCAGCCAACATGGCCCAACGAGCGGGGGGCCTTTCCGACCCCAAGAGACCCAGTACTTC.

Many counts were recorded for this clonotype. This rearrangement joins TRBV12-3 or TRBV12-4 to TRBJ2-1; 12 positions agree with TRBD2. The CDR3 totals 14 residues. V lost 6 bases, J lost 5 bases, and 2 bases stayed unmatched. The CDR3 nucleotides are TGTGCCAGCAGCCTAGCGGGGGGGAACAATGAGCAGTTCTTC. Amino acids: CASSLAGGNNEQFF.

The DNA for the CDR3 is TGTGCCAGCAGCTTACGGACAGGTTTGGAAAAACTGTTTTTT. This codes for CASSLRTGLEKLFF. The chain recombines TRBV7-2 with TRBJ1-4; 7 positions match TRBD1. The CDR3 is 14 amino acids. V lost 2 bases and J lost 8; bases outside the gene matches: 5. CDR1 and CDR2 (germline): SGHTA, FQGNSA.

This clonotype was seen more than once but under ten times. The chain carries TRBV27 and TRBJ2-5; 11 nucleotides align to TRBD1. The J segment lost 5 bases and the V segment lost 6 bases, leaving 17 bases of the junction unmatched. CDR3 length: 18 amino acids. Looked up from germline, CDR1 is MNHEY and CDR2 is SMNVEV (reference sequence). CDR3 DNA: TGTGCCAGCAGCGTTAAGGACAGGGGGCAACCTGAGGGGGAGACCCAGTACTTC. Protein product: CASSVKDRGQPEGETQYF.

This clonotype was seen once. CDR3 DNA: TGTGCCAGCAGGGGACAGACACATGGCTACACCTTC. Translation: CASRGQTHGYTF. The V gene is TRBV25-1, the J gene TRBJ1-2, with 7 bases matching TRBD1. The CDR3 runs 12 residues. Germline assignment: CDR1 MGHDK and CDR2 SYGVNS. J was trimmed by 6 bases and V by 6 bases; bases with no gene match: 4.

The chain carries TRBV4-3 and TRBJ2-1; unclear D gene. The V gene lost 2 bases and the J gene lost 5 bases, with 19 bases spanning the gap. The germline CDR1 and CDR2 sequences are LGHNA and YSLEER. The CDR3 contains 17 residues. The CDR3 DNA sequence: TGCGCCAGCAGCCAATTCATACCGGGCCTCTTGGACAATGAGCAGTTCTTC. This gives the protein CASSQFIPGLLDNEQFF.

This clonotype has a handful of counts. The chain recombines TRBV6-6 with TRBJ1-6; 8 bases line up with TRBD1. The CDR3 runs 14 residues. Germline V gives CDR1 MNHNY, CDR2 SVGAGI (reference sequence). With 7 bases clipped from V and 10 bases from J, the junction kept 9 bases outside the gene matches. The CDR3 here is CASNFDRGGSPLHF. The CDR3 coding sequence is TGTGCCAGCAACTTTGACAGGGGAGGATCACCCCTCCACTTT.

This clonotype was counted between two and nine times. CDR3: CASSLIAGEETQYF. The CDR3 DNA reads TGCGCCAGCAGCTTAATAGCGGGGGAAGAGACCCAGTACTTC. This sequence joins TRBV5-1 and TRBJ2-5; 9 nucleotides align to TRBD2. The germline V gene has CDR1 SGHRS and CDR2 YFSETQ. Germline trimming cut 2 bases from V and 3 bases from J; bases unmatched to any gene: 2. This CDR3 is 14 amino acids long.

The V gene is TRBV10-3, the J gene TRBJ2-5, with TRBD2 matching 8 bases. V dropped 4 bases and J dropped 3; count of bases not matched to a gene: 4. CDR1 is ENHRY, CDR2 SYGVKD, per germline. This CDR3 has 14 amino acids. CDR3 sequence (DNA): TGTGCCATCAGTGGGTCACTAGCGGAAGAGACCCAGTACTTC. It specifies CAISGSLAEETQYF.

This clonotype was observed a handful of times. CDR3: CSVRDGRRGEQFF. In DNA, the CDR3 is TGCAGCGTCCGGGACGGGAGACGAGGTGAGCAGTTCTTC. The chain couples TRBV29-1 to TRBJ2-1; a possible D gene is TRBD2 (6 bases). The CDR3 totals 13 residues. V lost 6 bases and J 9 bases, leaving 18 bases between the germline ends. CDR1 is SQVTM, CDR2 ANQGSEA, per germline.

This chain links TRBV7-2 with TRBJ2-2, with D unresolved. The CDR3 extends over 13 amino acids. V was cut by 1 base and J by 6 bases, with 6 bases left in between. Looked up from germline, CDR1 is SGHTA and CDR2 is FQGNSA. The CDR3 bases are TGTGCCAGCAGCTTAGATCCCTCCGGGGAGCTGTTTTTT. The encoded protein is CASSLDPSGELFF.

The J gene is TRBJ1-2, the V gene TRBV5-4; D is perhaps TRBD1 (6 bases). Germline V gene data show CDR1 as SGHNT and CDR2 as YYREEE (reference sequence). Between the trimmed V and J ends, which lost 4 bases and 8 bases, there was a span of 15 bases. The length of the CDR3 is 13 residues. The CDR3 coding sequence is TGTGCCAGCAGCAAGGACAGCCCCGAAGGCTACACCTTC. The encoded protein is CASSKDSPEGYTF.

The rearrangement uses TRBV28 and TRBJ2-5; the D is unclear. The CDR3 contains 17 residues. V shed 5 bases and J shed 0 bases, with 19 bases lying between them. Per the germline V gene, CDR1 is MDHEN and CDR2 is SYDVKM. CDR3: CASSHRVGKPNQETQYF. The DNA of the CDR3 is TGTGCCAGCAGTCATCGAGTAGGGAAGCCCAACCAAGAGACCCAGTACTTC.

The V and J genes are TRBV7-2 and TRBJ2-3, with D tentatively TRBD1 (5 bases). V dropped 5 bases and J dropped 11 bases, with 20 bases sitting between them. This CDR3 has 14 residues. The germline gives CDR1 SGHTA, CDR2 FQGNSA. As DNA, the CDR3 is TGTGCCAGCAGCCCCGACCTCGTGGACAAGAGGCAGTATTTT. Its protein is CASSPDLVDKRQYF. The whole variable domain, filled in from reference TRBV7-2 and TRBJ2-3, reads GAGVSQSPSNKVTEKGKDVELRCDPISGHTALYWYRQSLGQGLEFLIYFQGNSAPDKSGLPSDRFSAERTGGSVSTLTIQRTQQEDSAVYLCASSPDLVDKRQYFGPGTRLTVL.

This chain uses TRBV5-1 with TRBJ2-5; TRBD1 is a possible D gene (5 bases). The DNA end lines up better with TRBJ2-1; the J call may be wrong. CDR3 length equals 14 residues. CDR1 is SGHRS and CDR2 is YFSETQ in the germline V gene. The CDR3 sequence: CASSDIDQGFEQFF. CDR3 sequence (DNA): TGCGCCAGCAGCGATATCGACCAGGGTTTTGAGCAGTTCTTC.

The J gene is TRBJ1-2, the V gene TRBV11-2, with unresolved D. The V end was cut by 2 bases, the J end by 7 bases, with 11 bases between. Per the germline V gene, CDR1 is SGHAT and CDR2 is FQNNGV. The CDR3 contains 13 residues. The CDR3 region is CASSLSGDGGYTF. The CDR3, as DNA: TGTGCCAGCAGCTTATCCGGCGACGGTGGCTACACCTTC.

The V call is TRBV7-3, the J call TRBJ1-6; the D gene is possibly TRBD1 (5 bases). Deletions cut 2 bases from V and 4 bases from J, with 12 bases between. The germline V gene has CDR1 SGHTA and CDR2 FQGTGA. The CDR3 loop spans 16 amino acids. The CDR3 loop reads CASSLGRGLYNSPLHF. The CDR3 coding sequence is TGTGCCAGCAGCTTAGGTCGGGGCCTTTATAATTCACCCCTCCACTTT. Using reference TRBV7-3 and TRBJ1-6 for the parts outside the CDR3, the full variable domain is GAGVSQTPSNKVTEKGKYVELRCDPISGHTALYWYRQSLGQGPEFLIYFQGTGAADDSGLPNDRFFAVRPEGSVSTLKIQRTERGDSAVYLCASSLGRGLYNSPLHFGNGTRLTVT.

The chain links TRBV7-2 to TRBJ2-4; 8 nucleotides line up with TRBD1. V lost 2 bases to trimming and J lost 1 base; unmatched junction nucleotides: 19. The CDR3 spans 21 residues. CDR1 SGHTA and CDR2 FQGNSA come from the germline V gene. CDR3 amino acids: CASSLFGFWDRITRAKNIQYF. The CDR3 DNA follows: TGTGCCAGCAGCTTATTTGGTTTCTGGGACAGGATAACTCGGGCCAAAAACATTCAGTACTTC.

This chain joins TRBV11-3 and TRBJ2-5; 10 bases are shared with TRBD2. The CDR3 is 16 residues long. CDR1 and CDR2 from the germline V gene are SGHNT and YENEEA. J gave up 9 bases and V 4 bases, and 14 bases lay outside the gene matches. The CDR3 DNA sequence: TGTGCCAGCAGCTCGGTTACTAGCGGGGTTTTGGGTGCCCAGTACTTC. Protein sequence: CASSSVTSGVLGAQYF.

The V and J genes are TRBV24-1 and TRBJ2-3; TRBD2 agrees at 9 bases. The V and J ends lost 5 bases and 4 bases, in that order; junction bases with no gene match: 12. The CDR3 sequence is 17 residues long. The V gene's germline CDR1 is KGHDR and CDR2 SFDVKD. The CDR3, as DNA: TGTGCCACCAGTGCTAGCAACTATCTAGCGGGGTCAGATACGCAGTATTTT. Translating it yields CATSASNYLAGSDTQYF.

This clonotype occurred a few times. The chain joins TRBV25-1 to TRBJ2-7, with D unclear. V dropped 5 bases and J dropped 9 bases, with 14 bases sitting between them. Germline V lookup: CDR1 MGHDK, CDR2 SYGVNS. This CDR3 region has 12 residues. The CDR3 nucleotides are TGTGCCAGCAGTCTTGAAGGAGCCGGGCAGTACTTC. It yields the protein CASSLEGAGQYF.

This clonotype was observed a handful of times. Sequence at one end of the junction differs from germline and may be a read error. The chain uses TRBV18 and TRBJ2-5; 11 bases map to TRBD2. Germline V gives CDR1 KGHSH, CDR2 LQKENI. The CDR3 totals 15 residues. CDR3 sequence reads: CASSRDGLAGHGWFF. CDR3 nucleotides: TGTGCCAGCTCACGAGACGGACTAGCGGGCCACGGATGGTTCTTC.

The rearrangement uses TRBV12-3 or TRBV12-4 and TRBJ2-2; 9 bases match TRBD2. Trimming took 5 bases from V and 7 from J; bases not matched to a gene: 8. There are 15 residues in the CDR3. The CDR3 sequence is CASSLSSGVGGELFF. The DNA of the CDR3 is TGTGCCAGCAGTCTCTCTAGCGGGGTCGGCGGGGAGCTGTTTTTT.

The table lists this clonotype with a few counts. J is TRBJ2-7 and V is TRBV11-2, with a tentative D call TRBD1 (5 bases). The CDR3 totals 13 residues. V was shortened by 6 bases and J by 4 bases, with 13 bases between the two germline ends. In germline, CDR1 is SGHAT, CDR2 FQNNGV. In DNA, the CDR3 is TGTGCCAGCAGGGGGCTCGCCCATTACGAGCAGTACTTC. Residues: CASRGLAHYEQYF.

This clonotype was seen repeatedly, ten times or more. The chain uses TRBV29-1 and TRBJ2-5; tentative D call: TRBD2 (6 bases). Trimming left V 7 bases short and J 6 bases short, with 18 bases between. Germline assignment: CDR1 SQVTM and CDR2 ANQGSEA. The CDR3 extends over 13 amino acids. CDR3 bases: TGCAGCGCGACTAGTACGGTAGTAAAGACCCAGTACTTC. Residues: CSATSTVVKTQYF.

The chain carries TRBV7-2 and TRBJ1-1, with 9 bases identical to TRBD1. J gave up 8 bases and V 5 bases, and 18 bases lay outside the gene matches. This CDR3 has 17 residues. The germline V gene encodes CDR1 SGHTA and CDR2 FQGNSA. CDR3 amino acids: CASSPDRGFGGAGEAFF. Here the CDR3 DNA reads TGTGCCAGCAGCCCCGACAGGGGGTTTGGGGGGGCCGGAGAAGCTTTCTTT.

This clonotype appeared a few times. The chain uses TRBV28 and TRBJ2-5; no clear D. Deletions cut 2 bases from V and 11 bases from J, with 12 bases between. This CDR3 is built from 12 residues. CDR1 is MDHEN, CDR2 SYDVKM, per germline. The CDR3 DNA reads as TGTGCCAGCAGTTTACCTGGGTACTGGCAGTACTTC. Amino acid sequence: CASSLPGYWQYF.